A selection of T cell receptor beta chains follows, all from one sample in a study of T cells after yellow fever vaccination. TCRdb recomputed calls from the 5' RACE reads with MiXCR, one row per CDR3 protein. The sample has some 320,000 distinct CDR3 sequences, around 10% seen once; the top ten hold about 3.7%. Sequenced material: CD4+ T cells sorted from PBMCs, taken 5 days after the yellow fever booster vaccination. The receptors were sampled from a man younger than 35 who received the YFV17D yellow fever vaccine. Each CDR3 is given with its conserved first and last residue.

>TRBV7-8|TRBJ1-6
CASIQGVSSSYNSPLHF
>TRBV29-1|TRBJ1-4
CSVDGGGVEKLFF
>TRBV10-3|TRBJ2-7
CAISESDIGPGEQYF
>TRBV24-1|TRBJ1-2
CAIGGGPYGYTF
>TRBV5-1|TRBJ1-2
CASSLDGGYTF
>TRBV25-1|TRBJ2-1
CASSETGSKNEQFF
>TRBV4-1|TRBJ2-3
CASSRRAFSSTDTQYF
>TRBV10-3|TRBJ2-5
CAIRIGHGETQYF
>TRBV7-9|TRBJ2-5
CASSLVAGGLQETQYF
>TRBV5-1|TRBJ1-6
CASSNGDRQNSPLHF
>TRBV6-5|TRBJ1-6
CASSYGQGSNSPLHF
>TRBV19|TRBJ1-1
CASSTGYAEAFF
>TRBV27|TRBJ1-4
CASSPRWWDEKLFF